The sequence of this T cell receptor (beta chain) was determined in a study of cytomegalovirus exposure and HLA in healthy donors. Study conclusions and caveats: TCR beta V segments were, for the most part, productive about 87% or about 30% of the time in an earlier analysis.

Regarding this clone: Its antigen is still unknown.

Germline CDR1 MGHDK, CDR2 SYGVNS. J gave up 0 bases and V 2 bases, and 6 bases lay outside the gene matches. This CDR3 has 16 amino acids. Amplification used 60 Vbeta primers and 13 Jbeta primers. Repertoires were generated with immunoSEQ multiplex PCR, while TCRdb's copy carries only in-frame clones and drops some. The listing records 55,000 to 85,000 clones. The TCR was taken from a female donor in good health and CMV-seropositive. The chain couples TRBV25-1 to TRBJ2-7; 8 bases map to TRBD2. Sequencing was carried out using PBMCs. CDR3 sequence reads: CASSEGLAGSSYEQYF. CDR3 coding DNA: TGTGCCAGCAGTGAAGGCCTAGCGGGTAGCTCCTACGAGCAGTACTTC.